The rows below give T cell receptor beta chains drawn from one sample of a study of blood T cell repertoires in COVID-19. Clones were read by immunoSEQ multiplex PCR, and TCRdb kept only the in-frame ones, dropping some. The sample carries approximately 400,000 clones, around 89% recorded once. The specimen was peripheral blood. Receptors were obtained from a man aged 35 to 55 with acute or convalescent COVID-19. The CDR3 runs from the conserved cysteine through the conserved F or W. The D gene is left open where the match is weak. The size field is filled for only some rows; it gives once, few, many or a size class.

cdr3_length	j_call	v_call	d_call	clone_size	cdr3_aa	cdr3_nt
15	TRBJ2-2	TRBV29-1	NA	NA	CSVEDLASNTGELFF	TGCAGCGTTGAAGATCTGGCTTCGAACACCGGGGAGCTGTTTTTT
17	TRBJ1-4	TRBV30	TRBD1	NA	CAWRSQGAGTTNEKLFF	TGTGCCTGGAGGTCTCAGGGGGCAGGAACGACTAATGAAAAACTGTTTTTT
16	TRBJ1-2	TRBV6-1	NA	NA	CASSEVFQATNYGYTF	TGTGCCAGCAGTGAAGTTTTCCAGGCGACTAACTATGGCTACACCTTC
16	TRBJ1-6	TRBV28	NA	NA	CASSSPPGFINSPLHF	TGTGCCAGCAGCTCCCCCCCAGGGTTCATAAATTCACCCCTCCACTTT
18	TRBJ2-7	TRBV11-2	TRBD2	NA	CASSSRPPSGSKSYEQYF	TGTGCCAGCAGCTCCCGCCCACCTAGCGGGAGTAAATCCTACGAGCAGTACTTC
14	TRBJ1-1	TRBV5-1	TRBD1	NA	CASSRQGLNTEAFF	TGCGCCAGCAGTCGACAGGGGTTGAACACTGAAGCTTTCTTT
13	TRBJ1-1	TRBV7-7	TRBD1	NA	CASSFRAGGEAFF	TGTGCTAGCAGCTTCAGGGCAGGGGGCGAAGCTTTCTTT
15	TRBJ2-2	TRBV6-4	NA	NA	CASSESGSNTGELFF	TGTGCCAGCAGTGAGAGCGGGTCGAACACCGGGGAGCTGTTTTTT
16	TRBJ1-3	TRBV18	TRBD1	NA	CASSTGQGYSGNTIYF	TGTGCCAGCTCAACCGGACAGGGCTACTCTGGAAACACCATATATTTT
15	TRBJ2-1	TRBV7-8	TRBD2	many	CASSFGREVDNEQFF	TGTGCCAGCAGCTTTGGGCGGGAGGTGGACAATGAGCAGTTCTTC
16	TRBJ1-1	TRBV7-8	NA	NA	CASSSGRILMNTEAFF	TGTGCCAGCAGCTCGGGTAGGATCCTAATGAACACTGAAGCTTTCTTT
17	TRBJ2-4	TRBV3-1/TRBV3-2	NA	NA	CASSQDLSGLAKNIQYF	TGTGCCAGCAGCCAAGATCTCAGCGGGTTAGCCAAAAACATTCAGTACTTC
15	TRBJ1-6	TRBV2	NA	NA	CASRETGGANSPLHF	TGTGCCAGCAGAGAGACGGGGGGCGCAAATTCACCCCTCCACTTT
14	TRBJ1-3	TRBV7-9	TRBD1	NA	CASRSDRDGNTIYF	TGTGCCAGCAGATCCGACAGGGATGGAAACACCATATATTTT
13	TRBJ1-5	TRBV2	NA	once	CASSRRGYQPQHF	TGTGCCAGCTCCCGGAGGGGATATCAGCCCCAGCATTTT
12	TRBJ2-7	TRBV30	NA	NA	CAWTTDSYEQYF	TGTGCCTGGACCACGGACAGCTACGAGCAGTACTTC
16	TRBJ2-7	TRBV28	NA	NA	CASSSPGVGGDYEQYF	TGTGCCAGCAGTTCACCGGGCGTAGGGGGGGACTACGAGCAGTACTTC
13	TRBJ1-1	TRBV27	TRBD1	NA	CASSYGGTGKAFF	TGTGCCAGCAGTTACGGGGGGACAGGGAAAGCTTTCTTT
13	TRBJ1-1	TRBV19	TRBD1	NA	CASSSGGYTEAFF	TGTGCCAGTTCATCAGGGGGATACACTGAAGCTTTCTTT
13	TRBJ1-2	TRBV11-2	NA	once	CASSLVAGYGYTF	TGTGCCAGCAGCTTAGTCGCAGGGTATGGCTACACCTTC
14	TRBJ1-3	TRBV5-1	NA	NA	CASSGTTDGNTIYF	TGCGCCAGCAGCGGAACGACAGATGGAAACACCATATATTTT
14	TRBJ2-2	TRBV11-3	TRBD1	NA	CASRAAGGSGELFF	TGTGCCAGCAGAGCTGCAGGGGGCAGCGGGGAGCTGTTTTTT
11	TRBJ1-1	TRBV12-3/TRBV12-4	NA	NA	CASSLISEAFF	TGTGCCAGCAGTTTAATCAGTGAAGCTTTCTTT
12	TRBJ2-1	TRBV6-5	NA	NA	CASRQGLVEQFF	TGCGCCAGCAGGCAGGGTTTGGTTGAGCAGTTCTTC
13	TRBJ2-1	TRBV2	NA	NA	CASSEAFYNEQFF	TGTGCCAGCAGTGAAGCCTTTTACAATGAGCAGTTCTTC
14	TRBJ1-2	TRBV4-1	TRBD1	NA	CASSPPEGAYGYTF	TGCGCCAGCAGCCCTCCAGAGGGGGCCTATGGCTACACCTTC
12	TRBJ2-5	TRBV20-1	TRBD2	NA	CSASFGGETQYF	TGCAGTGCTAGTTTCGGGGGGGAGACCCAGTACTTC
17	TRBJ2-1	TRBV7-2	NA	NA	CASSLARYQRAYNEQFF	TGTGCCAGCAGCTTAGCTCGGTACCAGAGGGCCTACAATGAGCAGTTCTTC